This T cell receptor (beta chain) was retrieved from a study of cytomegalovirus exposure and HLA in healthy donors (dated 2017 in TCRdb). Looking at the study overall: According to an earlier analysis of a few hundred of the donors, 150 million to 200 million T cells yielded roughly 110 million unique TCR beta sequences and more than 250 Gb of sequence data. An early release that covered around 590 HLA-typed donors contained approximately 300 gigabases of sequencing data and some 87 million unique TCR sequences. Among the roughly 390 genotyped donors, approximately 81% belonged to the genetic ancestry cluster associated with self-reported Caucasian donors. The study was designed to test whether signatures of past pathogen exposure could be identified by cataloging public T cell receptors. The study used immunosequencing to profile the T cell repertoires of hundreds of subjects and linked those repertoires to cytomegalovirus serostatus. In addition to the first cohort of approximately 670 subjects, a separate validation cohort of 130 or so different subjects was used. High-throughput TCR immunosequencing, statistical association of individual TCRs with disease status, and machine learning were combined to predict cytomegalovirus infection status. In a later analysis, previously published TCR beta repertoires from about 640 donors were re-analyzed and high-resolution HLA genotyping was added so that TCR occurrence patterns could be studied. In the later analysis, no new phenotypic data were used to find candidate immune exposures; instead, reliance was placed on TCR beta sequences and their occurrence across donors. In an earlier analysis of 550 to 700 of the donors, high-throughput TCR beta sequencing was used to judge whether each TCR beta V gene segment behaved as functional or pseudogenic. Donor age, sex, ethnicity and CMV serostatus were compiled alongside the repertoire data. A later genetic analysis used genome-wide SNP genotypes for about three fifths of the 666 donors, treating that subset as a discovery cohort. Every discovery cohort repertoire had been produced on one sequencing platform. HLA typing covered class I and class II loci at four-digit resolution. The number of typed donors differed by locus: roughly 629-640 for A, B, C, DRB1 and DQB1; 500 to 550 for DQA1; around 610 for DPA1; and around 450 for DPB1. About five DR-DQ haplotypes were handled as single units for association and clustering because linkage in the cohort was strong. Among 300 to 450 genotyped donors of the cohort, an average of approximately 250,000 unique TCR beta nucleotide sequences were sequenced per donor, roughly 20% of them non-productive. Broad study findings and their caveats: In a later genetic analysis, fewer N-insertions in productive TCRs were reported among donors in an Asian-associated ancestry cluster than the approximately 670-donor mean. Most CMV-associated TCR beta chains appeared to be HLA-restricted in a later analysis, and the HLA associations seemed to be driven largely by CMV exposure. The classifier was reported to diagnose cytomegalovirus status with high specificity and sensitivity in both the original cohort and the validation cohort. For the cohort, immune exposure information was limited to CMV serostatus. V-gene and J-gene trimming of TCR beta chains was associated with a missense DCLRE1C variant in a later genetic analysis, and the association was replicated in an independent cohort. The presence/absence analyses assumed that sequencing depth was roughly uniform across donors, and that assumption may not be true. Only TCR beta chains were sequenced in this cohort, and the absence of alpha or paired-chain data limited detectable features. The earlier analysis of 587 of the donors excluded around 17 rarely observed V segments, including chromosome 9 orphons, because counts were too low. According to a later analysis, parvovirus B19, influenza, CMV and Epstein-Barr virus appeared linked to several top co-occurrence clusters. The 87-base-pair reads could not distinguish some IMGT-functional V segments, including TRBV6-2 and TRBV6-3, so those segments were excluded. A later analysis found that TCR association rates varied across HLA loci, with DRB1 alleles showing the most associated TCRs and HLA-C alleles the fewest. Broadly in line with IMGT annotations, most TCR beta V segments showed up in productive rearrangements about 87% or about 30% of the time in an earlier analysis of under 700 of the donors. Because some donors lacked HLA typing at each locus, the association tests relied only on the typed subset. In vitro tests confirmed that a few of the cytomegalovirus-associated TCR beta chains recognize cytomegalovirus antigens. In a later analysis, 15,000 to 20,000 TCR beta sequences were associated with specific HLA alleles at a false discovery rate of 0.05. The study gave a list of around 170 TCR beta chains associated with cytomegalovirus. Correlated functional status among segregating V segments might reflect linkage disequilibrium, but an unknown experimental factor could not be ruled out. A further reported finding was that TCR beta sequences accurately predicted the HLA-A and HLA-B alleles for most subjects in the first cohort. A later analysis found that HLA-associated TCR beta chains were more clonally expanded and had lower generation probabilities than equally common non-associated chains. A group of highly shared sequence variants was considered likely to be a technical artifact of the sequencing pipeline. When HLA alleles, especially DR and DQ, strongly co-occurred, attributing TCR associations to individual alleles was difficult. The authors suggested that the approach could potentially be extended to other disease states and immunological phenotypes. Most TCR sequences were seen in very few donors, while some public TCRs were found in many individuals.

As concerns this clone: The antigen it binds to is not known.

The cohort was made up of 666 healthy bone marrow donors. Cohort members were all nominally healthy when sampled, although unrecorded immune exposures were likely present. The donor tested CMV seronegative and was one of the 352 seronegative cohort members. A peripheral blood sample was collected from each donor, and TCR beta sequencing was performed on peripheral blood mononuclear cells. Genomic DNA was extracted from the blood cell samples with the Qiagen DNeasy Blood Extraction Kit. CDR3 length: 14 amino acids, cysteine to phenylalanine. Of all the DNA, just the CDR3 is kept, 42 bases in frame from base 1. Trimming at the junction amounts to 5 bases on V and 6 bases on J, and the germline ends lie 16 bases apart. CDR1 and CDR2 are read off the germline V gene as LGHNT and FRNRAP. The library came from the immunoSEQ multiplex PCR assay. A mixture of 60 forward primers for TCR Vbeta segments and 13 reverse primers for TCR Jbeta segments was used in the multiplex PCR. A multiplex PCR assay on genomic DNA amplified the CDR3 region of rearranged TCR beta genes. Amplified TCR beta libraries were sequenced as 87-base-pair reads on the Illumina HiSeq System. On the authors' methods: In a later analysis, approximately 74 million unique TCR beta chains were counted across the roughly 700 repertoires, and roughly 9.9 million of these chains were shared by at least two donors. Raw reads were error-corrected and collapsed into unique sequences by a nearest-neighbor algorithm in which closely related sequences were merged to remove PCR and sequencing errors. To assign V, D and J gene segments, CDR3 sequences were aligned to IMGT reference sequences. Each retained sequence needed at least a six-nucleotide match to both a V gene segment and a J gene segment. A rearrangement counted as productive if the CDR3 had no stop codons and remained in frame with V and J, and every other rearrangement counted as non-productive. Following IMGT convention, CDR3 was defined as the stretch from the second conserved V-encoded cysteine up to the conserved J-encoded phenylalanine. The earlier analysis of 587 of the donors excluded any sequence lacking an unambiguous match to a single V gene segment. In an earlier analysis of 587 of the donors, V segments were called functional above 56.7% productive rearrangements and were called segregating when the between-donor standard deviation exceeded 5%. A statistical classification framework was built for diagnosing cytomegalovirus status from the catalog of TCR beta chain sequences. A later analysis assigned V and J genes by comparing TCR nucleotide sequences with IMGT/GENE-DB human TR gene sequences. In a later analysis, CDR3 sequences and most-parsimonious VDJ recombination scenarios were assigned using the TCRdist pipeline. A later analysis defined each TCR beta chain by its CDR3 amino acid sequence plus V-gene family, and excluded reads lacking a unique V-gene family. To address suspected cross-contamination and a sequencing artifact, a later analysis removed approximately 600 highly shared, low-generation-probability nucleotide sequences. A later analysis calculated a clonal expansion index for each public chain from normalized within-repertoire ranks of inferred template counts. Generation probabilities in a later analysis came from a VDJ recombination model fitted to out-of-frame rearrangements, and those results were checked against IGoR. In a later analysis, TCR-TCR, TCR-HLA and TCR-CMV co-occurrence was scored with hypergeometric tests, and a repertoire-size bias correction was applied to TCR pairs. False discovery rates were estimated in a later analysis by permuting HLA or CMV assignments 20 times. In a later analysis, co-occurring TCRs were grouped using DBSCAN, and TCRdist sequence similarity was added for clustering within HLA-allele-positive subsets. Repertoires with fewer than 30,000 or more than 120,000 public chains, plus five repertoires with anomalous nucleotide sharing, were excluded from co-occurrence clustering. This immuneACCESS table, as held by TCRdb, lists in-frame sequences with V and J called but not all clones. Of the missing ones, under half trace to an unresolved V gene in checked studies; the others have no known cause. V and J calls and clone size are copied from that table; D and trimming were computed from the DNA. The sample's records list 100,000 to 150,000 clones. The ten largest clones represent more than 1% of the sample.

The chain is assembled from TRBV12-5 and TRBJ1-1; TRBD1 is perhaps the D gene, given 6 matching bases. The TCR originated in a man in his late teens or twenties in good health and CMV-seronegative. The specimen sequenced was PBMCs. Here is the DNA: TGTGCTAGTGGTACAGACAGGTCTTACGCTGAAGCTTTCTTT. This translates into CASGTDRSYAEAFF.